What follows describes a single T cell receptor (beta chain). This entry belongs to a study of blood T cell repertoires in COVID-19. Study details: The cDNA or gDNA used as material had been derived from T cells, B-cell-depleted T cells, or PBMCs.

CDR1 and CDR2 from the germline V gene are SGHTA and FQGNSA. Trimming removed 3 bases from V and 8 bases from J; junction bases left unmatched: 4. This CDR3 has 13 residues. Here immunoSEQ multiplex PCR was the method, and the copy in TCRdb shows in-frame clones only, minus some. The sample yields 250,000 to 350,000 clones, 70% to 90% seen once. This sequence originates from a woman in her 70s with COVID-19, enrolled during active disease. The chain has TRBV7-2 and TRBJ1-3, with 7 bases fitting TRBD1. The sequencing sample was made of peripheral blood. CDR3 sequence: CASSLTGSHTIYF. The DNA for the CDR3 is TGTGCCAGCAGCTTGACAGGGAGTCACACCATATATTTT.